This T cell receptor beta chain was captured by sequencing in a study of shared clonotypes between healthy human individuals (dated by TCRdb to 2020 to 2021). Concerning the study at large: The cohort comprised a couple of women and a few men aged 18 to 49 years. For each donor, CD4 naive and CD4 memory were each given three plates, CD8 naive was given two plates, and CD8 memory was given one plate. The study deeply sequenced blood TCR repertoires of several healthy adults to estimate repertoire size and the extent of clonotype sharing between individuals. To increase sequencing depth and limit assay-specific biases, TCR repertoire library preparation and sequencing were carried out by different laboratories using diverse techniques. Each donor's leukapheresis produced roughly between roughly 0.85 and 9.5 billion PBMCs.

Study-wide findings and limitations: Estimated clonotype richness was generally larger for naive than for memory subsets. Sampling was restricted to blood, and TCR repertoires in tissue are likely to differ from TCR repertoires in blood. Compared with non-shared clonotypes, clonotypes shared by all four sorted-subset donors had higher generation probabilities. The small number of donors limited the genetic and exposure-history diversity represented. Across a handful of donors, 5% to 6% of naive CD4, approximately 3.6% of naive CD8, 2% to 2.5% of memory CD4, and approximately 0.4% of memory CD8 clonotypes were shared. Pairwise subsampling indicated that sequencing depth was expected to affect the degree of clonotype sharing among donors. Rarefaction of sorted-subset datasets indicated incomplete sequencing despite the large sequencing depth.

Turning to this clone: The target of this receptor is not known. Base quality data are lacking; no much larger clone is found one base away.

For this chain, trimming is 0 bases at the V end and 0 bases at the J end, and the number of junction bases without a gene match is 8. The CDR3 numbers 17 residues from cysteine through phenylalanine. The DNA shown is the 51-base CDR3, in frame from base 1. CDR1 MGHRA and CDR2 YSYEKL were looked up in the germline V gene. CD8 naive samples were CD45RO-negative cells positively selected for CCR7, giving a CD45RA+CCR7+ population that excluded TemRA cells. Donors were healthy HIV-negative adults with no recently reported acute infections or vaccinations. All donors were Caucasian adults living in Nashville, Tennessee, USA. After blood collection by leukapheresis, PBMCs were isolated using Ficoll-Histopaque density gradient centrifugation and then cryopreserved in the vapor phase of liquid nitrogen. Purity and quantity of every magnetically sorted T cell population were checked by analytical flow cytometry. Genomic DNA was isolated from each sorted fraction and quantified by UV absorbance on a Nanodrop 2000c.

Using the deep immunoSEQ assay, multiplex PCR amplified TCR CDR3 regions from genomic DNA. For each cell subset, the extracted genomic DNA was distributed evenly across all wells of several immunoSEQ 96-well plates, and each plate served as one replicate. For sorted subsets, each replicate PCR was loaded with about 0.2 ug genomic DNA, equivalent to 32,000 or so T cell genomes. Purified libraries were measured with a Qubit 3.0 fluorometer, size-checked on a Bioanalyzer 2100, and measured again with the KAPA Library Quantification kit. A separate single-read 150-cycle Illumina NextSeq 550 flow cell was used to sequence each immunoSEQ 96-well plate. The study's own analysis went as follows. Because only junctional sequences without quality scores were contained in the immunoSEQ output, filtering matching that applied to full-length reads could not be performed. To assign V/J genes and CDR3, sequences were annotated against IMGT germline references using PyIR, a Python wrapper for IgBLAST v1.9. Reads were filtered out if the reads had weak V/J assignments (E-value above 1e-6), no CDR3, stop codons, out-of-frame junctions, or ambiguous translated residues. V3J clonotypes were defined as sequences sharing the same inferred V gene, J gene, and CDR3 amino acid sequence. Percentage overlap between repertoires was calculated by dividing the number of shared unique clonotypes by the size of the smaller repertoire. RTK rarefaction, the Chao1 estimator, and Recon v2.1 estimates of unobserved clonotypes were used to assess repertoire richness. OLGA was used to compute generation probabilities for all TCRbeta clonotypes that the gDNA method yielded from a handful of donors. Sourced from immuneACCESS, this table was stored by TCRdb with only in-frame sequences that have V and J called. A share of the clones is absent; for the studies checked, an unresolved V gene accounts for under half, and the remainder has no known explanation. V, J and clone size were drawn from that table, and D and trimming were deduced from the DNA. The sample table records about 2.1 million clones; 85% to 95% of these occur just once. Jointly, the top ten make up around 1.7% of the sample.

This clonotype originated in a man aged 18 to 30 in good health. Some clones in this sample may be carry-over from other donors' samples. The sequenced material came from naive CD8+ T cells from PBMCs. In light of the paper, this sample's cell subset or site label describes: CD45RA+CCR7+. The sequence links TRBV4-1 to TRBJ2-7; 7 middle bases align to TRBD2. Read as DNA, the sequence is TGCGCCAGCAGCCAAGATACCCCTAGCGGAGCCTCCTACGAGCAGTACTTC. Its protein reads: CASSQDTPSGASYEQYF.